The entry below gives a single T cell receptor beta chain sequence along with its context. This clone was observed a few times. This clone's antigen is unknown. No qualities accompany the bases; no much larger clone lies one base away. Whole blood was collected in K2EDTA tubes by collaborating institutions according to the institutions' own protocols. For TCRbeta analysis, collaborators shipped samples in one of three forms: frozen whole blood, isolated PBMCs, or DNA extracted from either of those sample types. The CDR3 spans 14 residues, from the cysteine through the phenylalanine. This entry keeps only the CDR3 DNA: 42 bases, framed from base 1. The germline V gene encodes CDR1 ENHRY and CDR2 SYGVKD. The junction carries 11 bases between V and J, which are trimmed by 6 bases and 0 bases respectively. The immunoSEQ Assay, a bias-controlled multiplex PCR, was used to amplify TCRbeta CDR3 regions from genomic DNA. For the original study's pipeline: The number of nucleated cells in each sample was estimated by amplification of reference gene primers within the assay. To quantify the absolute abundance of each unique TCRbeta CDR3 rearrangement, sequence reads were collapsed and filtered. For each sample, productive Simpson clonality was calculated by taking the square root of Simpson's diversity index across productive rearrangements. The source is immuneACCESS, and TCRdb retained only in-frame sequences with V and J called. Part of the clones is not carried over; for the studies checked, unresolved V genes explain less than half of this, and the remainder is unexplained. V and J calls and clone size are as listed in that table; D and trimming were resolved from the DNA. This sample lists some 210,000 clones; approximately 91% were detected once. More than 4.5% of the sample is taken by the ten largest.

These data come from a study of blood T cell repertoires in COVID-19 (dated by TCRdb to the early 2020s). Study-level background: Samples from collaborators originated in the United States, Italy and Spain and spanned both the acute and convalescent phases of COVID-19. The prospective study material was composed of cDNA or gDNA derived from T cells, B-cell-depleted T cells, or PBMCs. The dataset comprised deeply sampled blood TCRbeta repertoires from subjects exposed to, actively infected with, or recovered from COVID-19. The repertoires were made available in a free public database intended to serve as a resource for research on the immune response to SARS-CoV-2. Samples were obtained from the ongoing ImmuneRACE study (first 160 participants) and from some 1,300 subjects provided by 6 global collaborators. A de-identified subject ID, COVID-19 status, age in years and sex were almost always included in the sample metadata. Where HLA class I and class II types were available, the types were taken from metadata supplied by the sample provider, not from assay-based typing.

General conclusions and limits of the study: The quantity of clinical and demographic metadata differed by source and by participant and was supplied without curation.

This TCR was recovered from a woman between 35 and 50 years old with acute or convalescent COVID-19. This receptor chain uses TRBV10-3 and TRBJ1-1; the D gene is not confidently resolved. The specimen was peripheral blood. At the DNA level, the sequence is TGTGCCATCAGGAGGTCATTCATGAACACTGAAGCTTTCTTT. This gives the protein CAIRRSFMNTEAFF.